The clone carrying this T cell receptor (beta chain) was counted ten times or more. The data derive from a study of T cells in Graves' hyperthyroidism and ophthalmopathy. The germline V gene encodes CDR1 SEHNR and CDR2 FQNEAQ (reference sequence). The CDR3 covers 15 residues. The ends lost 4 bases at V and 3 bases at J; junction bases unmatched: 6. Using RNA transcripts as the source, TCR beta CDR3 regions were amplified. HTBI primers were the set used in a first-round RT-PCR of the TCR CDR3. TCRdb analysed the multiplex PCR reads with MiXCR anew, one entry per CDR3 protein. The table includes 560,000 or so distinct CDR3 sequences, 40% to 55% detected once.

The chain carries TRBV7-9 and TRBJ2-7; 10 bases are shared with TRBD2. This TCR was recovered from a woman aged 18-29 years with Graves' hyperthyroidism. The sample comprised peripheral blood or thyroid tissue (not recorded which). CDR3 sequence: CASSSSLAGIYEQYF. CDR3 DNA sequence: TGTGCCAGCAGCTCATCACTAGCGGGAATCTACGAGCAGTACTTC. Full variable domain (missing parts from reference TRBV7-9 and TRBJ2-7): DTGVSQNPRHKITKRGQNVTFRCDPISEHNRLYWYRQTLGQGPEFLTYFQNEAQLEKSRLLSDRFSAERPKGSFSTLEIQRTEQGDSAMYLCASSSSLAGIYEQYFGPGTRLTVT.